The 6 T cell receptor beta chains given below trace back to one sample, sequenced in a study of T-cell reconstitution after alpha-beta-depleted transplantation in children. During its preparation, the TCRbeta library received unique molecular identifiers. Each CDR3 protein gets one entry after TCRdb re-called the PCR reads with MiXCR. The sample lists about 610,000 distinct CDR3 sequences; approximately 10% were seen once. This specimen consisted of PBMCs from the stem cell graft donor, obtained from the stem cell graft. The receptors here all came from a human donor who donated a stem cell graft to a child with acute myeloid leukemia.

This clonotype has more than one count but fewer than ten. This chain's CDR3 is CASSLDSPDSNQPQHF. In nucleotides, the CDR3 is TGTGCCAGCAGTTTAGACAGTCCCGATAGCAATCAGCCCCAGCATTTT. This sequence joins TRBV12-3 or TRBV12-4 and TRBJ1-5; D is unresolved. Trimming took off 1 base at V and 0 bases at J, with 10 bases between the two ends. The CDR3 is made up of 16 amino acids.

This clonotype was observed many times. This sequence joins TRBV4-3 and TRBJ2-4; weak D call: TRBD1 (6 bases). The length of the CDR3 is 12 residues. CDR1 and CDR2 from the germline V gene are LGHNA and YSLEER. Trimming removed 3 bases from V and 13 bases from J, with 13 bases in between. The CDR3 sequence is CASSQLQGAQYF. Written as DNA, the CDR3 is TGCGCCAGCAGCCAGTTACAGGGAGCGCAGTACTTC.

This clonotype was seen a few times. The chain employs TRBV6-4 and TRBJ2-1; no clear D gene. From germline, CDR1 is MRHNA and CDR2 SNTAGT. This CDR3 is 14 amino acids long. Trimming shortened V by 0 bases and J by 7 bases, and 10 bases separated the two germline ends. The CDR3 sequence: CASSDSLWVNEQFF. CDR3 bases: TGTGCCAGCAGTGACTCGTTATGGGTTAATGAGCAGTTCTTC.

This clonotype was observed many times. This chain joins TRBV28 and TRBJ2-1, with 12 bases aligning to TRBD2. This CDR3 has 15 residues. The V gene end was trimmed by 6 bases and the J gene end by 4 bases; junction bases not matched to a gene: 4. CDR1 is MDHEN, CDR2 SYDVKM, per germline. CDR3 region: CASRLLAGGYNEQFF. CDR3 bases: TGTGCCAGCAGGCTACTAGCGGGAGGTTACAATGAGCAGTTCTTC.

This clonotype was seen more than once but under ten times. The rearrangement uses TRBV7-3 and TRBJ2-7, with D maybe TRBD2 (6 bases). Trimming removed 5 bases from V and 2 bases from J, with 16 bases in between. The V gene's germline CDR1 is SGHTA and CDR2 FQGTGA. The CDR3 consists of 15 residues. This CDR3 is CASSPDGGGAYEQYF. Written as DNA, the CDR3 is TGTGCCAGCAGCCCCGATGGCGGAGGGGCCTACGAGCAGTACTTC.

The rearrangement uses TRBV7-9 and TRBJ2-4, with a weak D call TRBD1 (5 bases). The CDR3 is 17 amino acids. V lost 4 bases and J lost 0, with 16 bases in between. CDR1 is SEHNR and CDR2 is FQNEAQ in the germline V gene (reference sequence). CDR3 region: CASSYMTAIVAKNIQYF. The DNA for the CDR3 is TGTGCCAGCAGCTATATGACAGCCATCGTAGCCAAAAACATTCAGTACTTC.